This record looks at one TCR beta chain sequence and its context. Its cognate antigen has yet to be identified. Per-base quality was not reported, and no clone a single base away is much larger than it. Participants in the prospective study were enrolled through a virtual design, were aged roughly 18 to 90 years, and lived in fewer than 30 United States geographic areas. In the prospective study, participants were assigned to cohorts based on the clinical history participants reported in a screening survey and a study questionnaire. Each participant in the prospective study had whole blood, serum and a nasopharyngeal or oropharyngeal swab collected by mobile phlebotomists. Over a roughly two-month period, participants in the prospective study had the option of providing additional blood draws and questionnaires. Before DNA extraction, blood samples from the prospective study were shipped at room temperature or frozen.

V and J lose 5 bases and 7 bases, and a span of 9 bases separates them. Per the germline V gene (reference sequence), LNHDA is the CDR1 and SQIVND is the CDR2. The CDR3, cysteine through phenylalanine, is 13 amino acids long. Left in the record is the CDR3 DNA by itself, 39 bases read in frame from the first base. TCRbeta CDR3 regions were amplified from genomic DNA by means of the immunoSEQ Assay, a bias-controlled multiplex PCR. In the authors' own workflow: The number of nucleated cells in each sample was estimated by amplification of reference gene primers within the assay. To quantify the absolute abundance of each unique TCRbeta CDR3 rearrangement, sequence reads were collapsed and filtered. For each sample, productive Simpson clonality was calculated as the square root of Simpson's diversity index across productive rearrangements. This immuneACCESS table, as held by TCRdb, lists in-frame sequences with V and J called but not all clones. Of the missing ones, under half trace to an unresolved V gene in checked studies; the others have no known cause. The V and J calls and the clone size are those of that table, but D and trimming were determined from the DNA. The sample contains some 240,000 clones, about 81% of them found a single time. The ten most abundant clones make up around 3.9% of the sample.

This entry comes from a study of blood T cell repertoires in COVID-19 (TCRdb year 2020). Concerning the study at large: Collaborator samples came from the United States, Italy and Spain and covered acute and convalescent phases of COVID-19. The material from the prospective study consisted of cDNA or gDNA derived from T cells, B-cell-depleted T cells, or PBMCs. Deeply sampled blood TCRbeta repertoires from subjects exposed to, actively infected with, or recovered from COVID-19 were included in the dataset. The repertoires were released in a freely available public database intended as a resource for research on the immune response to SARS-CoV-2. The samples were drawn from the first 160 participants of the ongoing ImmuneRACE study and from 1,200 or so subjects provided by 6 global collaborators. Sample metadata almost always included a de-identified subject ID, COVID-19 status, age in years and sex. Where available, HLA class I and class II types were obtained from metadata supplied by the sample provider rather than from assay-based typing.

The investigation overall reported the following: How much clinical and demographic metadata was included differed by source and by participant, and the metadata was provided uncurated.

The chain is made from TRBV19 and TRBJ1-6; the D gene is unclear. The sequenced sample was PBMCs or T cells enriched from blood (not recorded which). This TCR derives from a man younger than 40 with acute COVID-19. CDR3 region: CASSVGPNSPLHF. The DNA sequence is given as TGTGCCAGTAGTGTGGGCCCCAATTCACCCCTCCACTTT.